One and the same sample provided the 30 T cell receptor beta chains below, sequenced in a study of cytomegalovirus exposure and HLA in healthy donors. Repertoires were generated with immunoSEQ multiplex PCR, while TCRdb's copy carries only in-frame clones and drops some. The sample shows some 140,000 clones, roughly nine tenths of them seen only once. Input material: PBMCs. The receptors were gathered from a man between 18 and 29 years old in good health and CMV-seronegative.

The chain has TRBV7-9 and TRBJ2-7; no reliable D call. Germline V lookup: CDR1 SEHNR, CDR2 FQNEAQ (reference sequence). Trimming pared 0 bases from V and 0 bases from J, leaving 6 bases between. This CDR3 contains 14 residues. CDR3 sequence: CASSLALASYEQYF. In DNA, the CDR3 is TGTGCCAGCAGCTTAGCGCTGGCCTCCTACGAGCAGTACTTC.

This clone has just a few counts. The V call is TRBV5-1, the J call TRBJ2-4; D is possibly TRBD2 (5 bases). This CDR3 has 13 amino acids. The germline V gene encodes CDR1 SGHRS and CDR2 YFSETQ. Trimming left V 0 bases short and J 6 bases short, with 7 bases between. DNA for the CDR3: TGCGCCAGCAGCTTGGTGGACTCAAACATTCAGTACTTC. It is translated as CASSLVDSNIQYF.

The chain recombines TRBV19 with TRBJ2-7, with TRBD1 as a possible D gene (6 bases). Trimming left V 7 bases short and J 7 bases short, with 29 bases between. The CDR3 spans 17 residues. The germline CDR1 and CDR2 sequences are LNHDA and SQIVND (reference sequence). CDR3 nucleotides: TGTGCCAGTATTACACCCTCCCGGGACACCCGACAAGGTGAGCAGTACTTC. This encodes CASITPSRDTRQGEQYF.

This clone was seen a single time. The chain combines TRBV28 with TRBJ2-7, with D tentatively TRBD1 (5 bases). Deletions cut 2 bases from V and 7 bases from J, with 15 bases between. The V gene's germline CDR1 is MDHEN and CDR2 SYDVKM. The CDR3 length is 14 residues. The CDR3 DNA reads as TGTGCCAGCAGTTTAGCAGGGCAAGGAAGGGAGCAGTACTTC. Residues: CASSLAGQGREQYF.

The chain links TRBV5-1 to TRBJ2-6; 11 bases map to TRBD1. V was pared by 4 bases and J by 0 bases, with 6 bases of the junction left unmatched. CDR3 size: 18 residues. Per germline, CDR1 SGHRS and CDR2 YFSETQ. CDR3 DNA: TGCGCCAGCAGCCGAGGACAGGGGGCCCTCTCTGGGGCCAACGTCCTGACTTTC. Encoded protein: CASSRGQGALSGANVLTF.

This chain uses TRBV5-1 with TRBJ2-5; 11 nucleotides line up with TRBD2. Germline CDR1 SGHRS, CDR2 YFSETQ. The CDR3 is 21 residues long. V lost 1 base to trimming and J lost 2 bases; unmatched junction nucleotides: 19. CDR3 region: CASSLRPFAYLAGGSQETQYF. The CDR3 region has the DNA TGCGCCAGCAGCTTGAGGCCGTTCGCTTATCTAGCGGGAGGATCTCAAGAGACCCAGTACTTC.

This clone came up once. The rearrangement links TRBV4-1 to TRBJ2-3, with 10 bases identical to TRBD2. V lost 4 bases, J lost 3 bases, and 16 bases stayed unmatched. This CDR3 region has 19 residues. Per the germline V gene, CDR1 is MGHRA and CDR2 is YSYEKL. CDR3 in DNA: TGCGCCAGCAGCCCTCGGGCGGCTTCCAGCGGGGGGGAAACAGATACGCAGTATTTT. Amino acids: CASSPRAASSGGETDTQYF.

The rearrangement uses TRBV7-2 and TRBJ1-2; perhaps TRBD1 as D (6 bases). This CDR3 has 13 residues. Trimming stripped 7 bases from V and 2 bases from J, with 11 bases between. Germline V lookup: CDR1 SGHTA, CDR2 FQGNSA. The CDR3 loop is CASNPGQNYGYTF. The CDR3 DNA reads TGTGCCAGCAACCCTGGACAGAACTATGGCTACACCTTC.

The chain combines TRBV2 with TRBJ2-5; D is unresolved. V shed 1 base and J shed 1 base, with 7 bases lying between them. The CDR3 consists of 14 residues. The germline gives CDR1 SNHLY, CDR2 FYNNEI. CDR3 sequence: CASSEDPGQETQYF. Written as DNA, the CDR3 is TGTGCCAGCAGTGAAGACCCGGGCCAAGAGACCCAGTACTTC.

The chain carries TRBV4-3 and TRBJ1-4, with D tentatively TRBD1 (6 bases). The V gene lost 5 bases and the J gene lost 5 bases, with 12 bases spanning the gap. Germline V gene sequence: CDR1 LGHNA, CDR2 YSLEER. The CDR3 extends over 14 amino acids. The CDR3, as DNA: TGCGCCAGCAGCGCCGGGACACAAAATGAAAAACTGTTTTTT. Encoded protein: CASSAGTQNEKLFF.

The genes are TRBV4-3 and TRBJ2-5, with TRBD2 identical over 7 bases. The CDR3 length is 14 residues. CDR1 and CDR2 from the germline V gene are LGHNA and YSLEER. Unmatched junction bases numbered 7, after V lost 4 bases and J lost 5 bases. This chain's CDR3 is CASSRNRLAETQYF. DNA for the CDR3: TGCGCCAGCAGCCGGAACCGACTAGCCGAGACCCAGTACTTC.

J is TRBJ2-3 and V is TRBV6-5; TRBD1 agrees at 8 bases. The CDR3 sequence is 15 residues long. Trimming at V came to 0 bases and at J to 3 bases, leaving 2 bases not matched to a gene. Germline V gene data show CDR1 as MNHEY and CDR2 as SVGAGI. The CDR3 loop is CASSYSTGETDTQYF. The CDR3 nucleotides are TGTGCCAGCAGTTACTCGACAGGGGAGACAGATACGCAGTATTTT.

V is TRBV7-2 and J is TRBJ2-3; TRBD1 agrees at 9 bases. Trimming removed 5 bases from V and 5 bases from J; junction bases left unmatched: 8. CDR3 length: 15 residues. Germline CDR1 reads SGHTA; CDR2 reads FQGNSA. The CDR3 protein is CASSKWTGDGDTQYF. CDR3 bases: TGTGCCAGCAGCAAATGGACAGGGGATGGAGATACGCAGTATTTT. Combining the CDR3 with reference TRBV7-2 and TRBJ2-3 gives the whole variable domain GAGVSQSPSNKVTEKGKDVELRCDPISGHTALYWYRQSLGQGLEFLIYFQGNSAPDKSGLPSDRFSAERTGGSVSTLTIQRTQQEDSAVYLCASSKWTGDGDTQYFGPGTRLTVL.

The chain combines TRBV19 with TRBJ2-1; 8 bases agree with TRBD2. The CDR3 loop spans 13 amino acids. Germline CDR1 and CDR2: LNHDA and SQIVND (reference sequence). Losses at the gene ends were 5 bases for V and 9 bases for J; bases not matched to a gene: 6. The CDR3 loop reads CASSQLAGPEQFF. Written as DNA, the CDR3 is TGTGCCAGTAGTCAGCTAGCGGGTCCTGAGCAGTTCTTC. The full variable domain, completed using reference TRBV19 and TRBJ2-1, is DGGITQSPKYLFRKEGQNVTLSCEQNLNHDAMYWYRQDPGQGLRLIYYSQIVNDFQKGDIAEGYSVSREKKESFPLTVTSAQKNPTAFYLCASSQLAGPEQFFGPGTRLTVL.

This clone was observed a few times. This rearrangement joins TRBV18 to TRBJ2-1, with TRBD2 identical over 13 bases. Trimming took 1 base from V and 8 from J; bases not matched to a gene: 11. The CDR3 runs 18 residues. In germline, CDR1 is KGHSH, CDR2 LQKENI. This CDR3 is CASSPLTSGGAGGDEQFF. Written as DNA, the CDR3 is TGTGCCAGCTCACCACTTACTAGCGGGGGGGCCGGTGGAGATGAGCAGTTCTTC.

This chain connects TRBV7-2 to TRBJ2-2; perhaps TRBD2 as D (5 bases). The CDR3 covers 15 residues. V gave up 2 bases and J gave up 3 bases, with 10 bases separating them. The germline gives CDR1 SGHTA, CDR2 FQGNSA. The CDR3 DNA reads as TGTGCCAGCAGCTTACGTGGGCGGGACACCGGGGAGCTGTTTTTT. Translated: CASSLRGRDTGELFF.

The chain couples TRBV5-1 to TRBJ1-2; 9 nucleotides line up with TRBD1. The CDR3 is 15 amino acids. Losses at the gene ends were 3 bases for V and 5 bases for J; bases not matched to a gene: 8. Looked up from germline, CDR1 is SGHRS and CDR2 is YFSETQ. CDR3 DNA sequence: TGCGCCAGCAGCTCGTTGGAGGGGACAGGGTATGGCTACACCTTC. It is translated as CASSSLEGTGYGYTF.

V gene TRBV10-1 combines with J gene TRBJ1-1; D call uncertain. Trimming removed 10 bases from V and 7 bases from J, with 4 bases in between. Per the germline V gene, CDR1 is WNHNN and CDR2 is SYGVQD (reference sequence). This CDR3 contains 8 residues. The CDR3 sequence is CATNEAFF. DNA for the CDR3: TGCGCCACCAATGAAGCTTTCTTT.

The genes are TRBV2 and TRBJ2-1; 7 bases are shared with TRBD2. With V trimmed by 2 bases and J by 1 base, 2 bases remained unmatched. Germline CDR1 reads SNHLY; CDR2 reads FYNNEI. This CDR3 has 15 residues. CDR3: CASSELAASYNEQFF. CDR3 DNA: TGTGCCAGCAGTGAACTAGCGGCATCCTACAATGAGCAGTTCTTC.

The chain carries TRBV18 and TRBJ1-2; 7 positions agree with TRBD1. This CDR3 spans 14 amino acids. Trimming at V came to 1 base and at J to 6 bases, leaving 5 bases not matched to a gene. The germline CDR1 and CDR2 sequences are KGHSH and LQKENI. The CDR3 DNA is TGTGCCAGCTCACCACGAGGGGGCCAGGATGGCTACACCTTC. Protein sequence: CASSPRGGQDGYTF.

The chain links TRBV27 to TRBJ1-1; no reliable D call. Trimming removed 0 bases from V and 2 bases from J, with 10 bases in between. The length of the CDR3 is 15 residues. Germline assignment: CDR1 MNHEY and CDR2 SMNVEV (reference sequence). The CDR3 bases are TGTGCCAGCAGTTTATCCGAGGGAAGAAACACTGAAGCTTTCTTT. This gives the protein CASSLSEGRNTEAFF.

The CDR3 nucleotides are TGTGCCAGCAGTTTACGACAGGGGTCTACTGAAGCTTTCTTT. Residues: CASSLRQGSTEAFF. The gene calls are TRBV6-1 and TRBJ1-1; 8 bases are shared with TRBD1. CDR3 size: 14 residues. The germline CDR1 and CDR2 sequences are MNHNS and SASEGT. V lost 5 bases, J lost 5 bases, and 7 bases stayed unmatched.

This chain links TRBV7-6 with TRBJ2-7; 9 bases are a match to TRBD2. CDR3 length equals 17 residues. Germline values: CDR1 SGHVS, CDR2 FNYEAQ. Trimming took 1 base from V and 0 from J; bases not matched to a gene: 7. CDR3 protein: CASSLVSSGEHSYEQYF. The CDR3, as DNA: TGTGCCAGCAGCTTAGTATCTAGCGGGGAGCACTCCTACGAGCAGTACTTC. The variable domain in full, completed from reference TRBV7-6 and TRBJ2-7, reads GAGVSQSPRYKVTKRGQDVALRCDPISGHVSLYWYRQALGQGPEFLTYFNYEAQQDKSGLPNDRFSAERPEGSISTLTIQRTEQRDSAMYRCASSLVSSGEHSYEQYFGPGTRLTVT.

CDR3 protein: CASSDARGANIQYF. In nucleotides, the CDR3 is TGTGCCAGCAGCGACGCACGGGGGGCCAACATTCAGTACTTC. J is TRBJ2-4 and V is TRBV9; TRBD2 is a possible D gene (7 bases). The CDR3 runs to 14 residues. The V gene lost 3 bases and the J gene lost 7 bases, with 14 bases spanning the gap. Germline V gene sequence: CDR1 SGDLS, CDR2 YYNGEE.

This clone was picked up a small number of times. Because it lacks the conserved phenylalanine or tryptophan at the end, this CDR3 is likely a read error. The DNA is left out, because the CDR3 cannot be placed on it with certainty; the CDR3 is given as TCRdb lists it. CDR3 region: CASSQDGGRVY. The J gene is TRBJ2-7, the V gene TRBV2; the table gives TRBD2 as D, unverified against the DNA. Germline CDR1 and CDR2: SNHLY and FYNNEI. 11 amino acids form the CDR3, both terminal residues included.

The chain combines TRBV7-2 with TRBJ2-7, with D uncertain. V was clipped by 1 base and J by 4 bases, with 14 bases between them. The CDR3 sequence is 15 residues long. Germline V CDR1 and CDR2: SGHTA, FQGNSA. The DNA for the CDR3 is TGTGCCAGCAGCTTAGGGGCCCTCCCTGGATACGAGCAGTACTTC. It specifies CASSLGALPGYEQYF.

The V gene is TRBV5-1, the J gene TRBJ1-1, with D tentatively TRBD1 (5 bases). Germline V gene sequence: CDR1 SGHRS, CDR2 YFSETQ. The germline V and J ends were trimmed by 1 base and 1 base, with 5 bases remaining between them. The CDR3 totals 13 residues. The CDR3 nucleotides are TGCGCCAGCAGCTTGAGGGGGAACACTGAAGCTTTCTTT. Translated, it gives CASSLRGNTEAFF. Full variable domain (outside the CDR3, taken from reference TRBV5-1 and TRBJ1-1): KAGVTQTPRYLIKTRGQQVTLSCSPISGHRSVSWYQQTPGQGLQFLFEYFSETQRNKGNFPGRFSGRQFSNSRSEMNVSTLELGDSALYLCASSLRGNTEAFFGQGTRLTVV.

The table lists this clone with a count of one. The V and J genes are TRBV2 and TRBJ2-7; 10 nucleotides line up with TRBD2. The V segment lost 4 bases and the J segment 5 bases; nucleotides outside the gene matches: 11. Germline V gene sequence: CDR1 SNHLY, CDR2 FYNNEI. This CDR3 contains 16 residues. CDR3 nucleotide sequence: TGTGCCAGCAGTGGACTTCGGGCTAGCGGGAGCCACGAGCAGTACTTC. The encoded protein is CASSGLRASGSHEQYF.

This clone was counted only a few times. The chain carries TRBV28 and TRBJ1-3; D unclear. With 1 base removed from V and 4 bases from J, the gap between germline ends came to 14 bases. This CDR3 comprises 16 residues. CDR1 is MDHEN and CDR2 is SYDVKM in the germline V gene. As DNA, the CDR3 is TGTGCCAGCAGTTTATCTGTCCGGGGAAGGGGAAACACCATATATTTT. Translating it yields CASSLSVRGRGNTIYF. Full variable domain (outside the CDR3, taken from reference TRBV28 and TRBJ1-3): DVKVTQSSRYLVKRTGEKVFLECVQDMDHENMFWYRQDPGLGLRLIYFSYDVKMKEKGDIPEGYSVSREKKERFSLILESASTNQTSMYLCASSLSVRGRGNTIYFGEGSWLTVV.

The chain is built from TRBV5-4 and TRBJ1-4, with 9 bases identical to TRBD1. The junction had 10 bases not matched to a gene; V was cut back by 4 bases and J by 0 bases. The CDR3 sequence is 18 residues long. The V gene's germline CDR1 is SGHNT and CDR2 YYREEE (reference sequence). Here the CDR3 reads CASSHRRGQGATNEKLFF. In DNA form, the CDR3 reads TGTGCCAGCAGCCATCGAAGGGGACAGGGCGCAACTAATGAAAAACTGTTTTTT.